This T cell receptor beta chain is drawn from a study of liver allograft versus peripheral blood T cells (dated by TCRdb to 2020 to 2022). Broadly, across the study: T cell receptor repertoires present within transplanted livers were compared with repertoires in the peripheral blood of liver transplant recipients.

The data were produced on an Illumina MiSeq. Clones were called with MiXCR by TCRdb after fastp trimmed the public reads at Q25, and only in-frame beta chains were retained. CDR3 protein duplicates are merged, each entry listing the most common genes and DNA. The sample table holds about 1,800 distinct CDR3 sequences, of which roughly 15% were seen once. The ten largest clonotypes hold roughly 7% of the sample. Overall results and qualifications from the work: The T cell receptor repertoires within liver allografts were reported to be different from the T cell receptor repertoires detected in peripheral blood.

The CDR3 has 15 amino acids, counting the end cysteine and phenylalanine. The CDR3 DNA has 45 bases and is translated from base 1. According to the germline V gene (reference sequence), CDR1 reads DFQATT and CDR2 reads SNEGSKA. Trimming costs V 5 bases and J 9 bases, and their ends lie 20 bases apart. By its share of the sample, this clonotype is medium-sized (0.01 to 0.1%). Its specific antigen is unknown. Base qualities are not provided; no much larger clone lies one nucleotide away. The origin of this receptor is a human patient who had a liver transplant. Some T cells present after a transplant may be cells of the graft donor. The chain uses TRBV20-1 and TRBJ1-6; tentative D gene TRBD1, with 6 bases matching. The sequenced DNA is TGCAGTGCTTCCCGAAAGACAGGTCTAACTTCACCCCTCCACTTT. Its amino acids are CSASRKTGLTSPLHF.